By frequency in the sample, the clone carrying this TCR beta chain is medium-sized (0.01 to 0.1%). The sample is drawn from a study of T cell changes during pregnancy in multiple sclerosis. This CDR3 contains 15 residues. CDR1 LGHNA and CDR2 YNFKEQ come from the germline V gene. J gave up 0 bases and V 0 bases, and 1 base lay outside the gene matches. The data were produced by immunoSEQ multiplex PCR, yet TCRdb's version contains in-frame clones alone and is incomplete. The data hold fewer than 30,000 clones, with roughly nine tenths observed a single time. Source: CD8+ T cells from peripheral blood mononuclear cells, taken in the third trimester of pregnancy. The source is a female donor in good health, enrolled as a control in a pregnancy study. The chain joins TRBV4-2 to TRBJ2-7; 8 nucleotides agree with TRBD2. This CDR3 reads CASSQDRGGSYEQYF. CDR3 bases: TGTGCCAGCAGCCAAGATCGGGGGGGCTCCTACGAGCAGTACTTC.